This T cell receptor (beta chain) was observed in a study of siplizumab effects on memory and regulatory T cells. The CDR3 totals 18 residues. CDR1 is MDHEN, CDR2 SYDVKM, per germline. V was pared by 6 bases and J by 0 bases, with 14 bases of the junction left unmatched. Turning to this clone: The antigen is unknown.

Study conclusions and caveats: Proliferating clones, CD4+ or CD8+, lacked an assignable naive or memory phenotype in roughly 75-95% of cases. Researchers did not confirm the suppressive function of proliferating Tregs from siplizumab cultures. Siplizumab brought about a significant reduction in alloreactive sequences traceable to unstimulated CD4+ memory cells.

Here immunoSEQ multiplex PCR was the method, and the copy in TCRdb shows in-frame clones only, minus some. The sample yields a few thousand clones, around half seen once. Mixed lymphocyte reaction cells were cocultured at 37°C for about 6 days. Responder PBMCs underwent CFSE labelling, stimulator PBMCs underwent Violet Dye labelling, and both were mixed at 1:1. The sample comprised CFSE-low (dividing) CD4+ T cells sorted from an allogeneic mixed lymphocyte reaction. This sequence joins TRBV28 and TRBJ2-4, with 7 bases matching TRBD2. The source is a human donor in good health; the cells came from an allogeneic mixed lymphocyte reaction. Some clones in this sample may be carry-over from other donors' samples. The chain's CDR3 is CASSPSSPGGLAKNIQYF. The CDR3 DNA is TGTGCCAGCAGCCCCTCTTCCCCCGGGGGGTTAGCCAAAAACATTCAGTACTTC.